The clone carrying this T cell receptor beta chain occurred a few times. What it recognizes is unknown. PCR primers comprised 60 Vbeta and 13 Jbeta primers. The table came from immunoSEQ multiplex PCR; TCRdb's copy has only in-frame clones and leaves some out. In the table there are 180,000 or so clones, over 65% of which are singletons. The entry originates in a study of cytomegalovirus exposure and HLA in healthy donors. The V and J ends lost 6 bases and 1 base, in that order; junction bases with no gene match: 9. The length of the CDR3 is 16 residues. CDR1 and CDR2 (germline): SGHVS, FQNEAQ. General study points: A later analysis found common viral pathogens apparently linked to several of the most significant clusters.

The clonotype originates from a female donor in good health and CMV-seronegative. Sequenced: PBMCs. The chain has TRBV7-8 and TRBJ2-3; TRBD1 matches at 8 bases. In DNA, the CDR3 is TGTGCCAGCAGGTGGGGCAGGGGGCGAGGCACAGATACGCAGTATTTT. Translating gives CASRWGRGRGTDTQYF.